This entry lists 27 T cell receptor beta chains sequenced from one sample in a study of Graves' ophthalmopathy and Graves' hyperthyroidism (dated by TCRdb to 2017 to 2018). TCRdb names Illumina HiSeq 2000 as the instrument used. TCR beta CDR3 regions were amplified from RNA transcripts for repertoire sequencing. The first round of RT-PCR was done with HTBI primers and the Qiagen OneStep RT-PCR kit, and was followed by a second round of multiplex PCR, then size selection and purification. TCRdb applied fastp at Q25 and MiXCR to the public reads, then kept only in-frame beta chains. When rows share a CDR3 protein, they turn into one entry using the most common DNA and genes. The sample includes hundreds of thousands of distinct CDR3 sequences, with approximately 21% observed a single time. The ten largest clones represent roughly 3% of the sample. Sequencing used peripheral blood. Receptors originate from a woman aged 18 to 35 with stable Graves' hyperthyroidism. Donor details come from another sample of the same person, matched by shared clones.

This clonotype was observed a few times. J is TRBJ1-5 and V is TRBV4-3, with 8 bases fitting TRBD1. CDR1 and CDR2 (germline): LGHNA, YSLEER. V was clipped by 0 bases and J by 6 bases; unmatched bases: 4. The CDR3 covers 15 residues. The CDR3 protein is CASSQDTGGSQPQHF. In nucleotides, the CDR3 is TGCGCCAGCAGCCAAGATACAGGGGGAAGTCAGCCCCAGCATTTT.

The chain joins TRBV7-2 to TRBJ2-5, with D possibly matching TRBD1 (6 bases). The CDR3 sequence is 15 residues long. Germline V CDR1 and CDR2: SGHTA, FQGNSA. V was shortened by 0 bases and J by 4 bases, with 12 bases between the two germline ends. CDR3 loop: CASSLARTVGETQYF. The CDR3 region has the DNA TGTGCCAGCAGCTTAGCGCGGACAGTCGGAGAGACCCAGTACTTC.

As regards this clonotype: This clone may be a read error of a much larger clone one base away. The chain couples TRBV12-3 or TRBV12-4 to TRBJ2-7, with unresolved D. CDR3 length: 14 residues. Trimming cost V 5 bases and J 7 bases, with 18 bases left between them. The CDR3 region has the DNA TGTGCCAGCAGTCCGATCCAAACAGCTGTAGAGCAGTACTTC. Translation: CASSPIQTAVEQYF.

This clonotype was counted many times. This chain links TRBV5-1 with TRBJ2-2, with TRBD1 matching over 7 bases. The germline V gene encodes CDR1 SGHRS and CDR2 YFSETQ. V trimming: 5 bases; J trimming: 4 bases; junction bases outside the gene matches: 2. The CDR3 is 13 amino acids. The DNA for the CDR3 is TGCGCCAGCAGGACAGGGCGCACCGGGGAGCTGTTTTTT. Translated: CASRTGRTGELFF. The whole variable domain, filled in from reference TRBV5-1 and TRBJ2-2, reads KAGVTQTPRYLIKTRGQQVTLSCSPISGHRSVSWYQQTPGQGLQFLFEYFSETQRNKGNFPGRFSGRQFSNSRSEMNVSTLELGDSALYLCASRTGRTGELFFGEGSRLTVL.

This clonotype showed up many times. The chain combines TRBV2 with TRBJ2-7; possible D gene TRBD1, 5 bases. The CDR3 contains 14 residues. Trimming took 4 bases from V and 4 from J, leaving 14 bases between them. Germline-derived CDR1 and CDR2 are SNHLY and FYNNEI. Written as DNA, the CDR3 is TGTGCCAGCAGTGTAGGCAGGGCGTATTACGAGCAGTACTTC. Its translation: CASSVGRAYYEQYF.

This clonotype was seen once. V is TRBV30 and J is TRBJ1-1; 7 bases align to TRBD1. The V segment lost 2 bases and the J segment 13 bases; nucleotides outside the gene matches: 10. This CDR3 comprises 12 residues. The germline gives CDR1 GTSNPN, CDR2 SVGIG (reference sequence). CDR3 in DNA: TGTGCCTGGAGTACGACAGTTCAGGGGGGTTTCTTT. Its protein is CAWSTTVQGGFF. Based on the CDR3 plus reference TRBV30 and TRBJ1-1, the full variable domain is SQTIHQWPATLVQPVGSPLSLECTVEGTSNPNLYWYRQAAGRGLQLLFYSVGIGQISSEVPQNLSASRPQDRQFILSSKKLLLSDSGFYLCAWSTTVQGGFFGQGTRLTVV.

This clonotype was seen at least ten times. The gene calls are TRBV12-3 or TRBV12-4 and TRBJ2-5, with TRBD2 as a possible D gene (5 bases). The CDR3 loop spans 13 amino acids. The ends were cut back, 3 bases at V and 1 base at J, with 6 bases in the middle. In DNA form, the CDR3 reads TGTGCCAGCAGTTTTGAGGGCCAAGAGACCCAGTACTTC. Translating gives CASSFEGQETQYF.

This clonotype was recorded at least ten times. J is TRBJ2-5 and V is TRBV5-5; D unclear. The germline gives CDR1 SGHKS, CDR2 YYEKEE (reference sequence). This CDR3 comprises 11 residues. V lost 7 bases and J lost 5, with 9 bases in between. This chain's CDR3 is CASPYVETQYF. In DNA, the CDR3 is TGTGCCAGCCCCTACGTGGAGACCCAGTACTTC.

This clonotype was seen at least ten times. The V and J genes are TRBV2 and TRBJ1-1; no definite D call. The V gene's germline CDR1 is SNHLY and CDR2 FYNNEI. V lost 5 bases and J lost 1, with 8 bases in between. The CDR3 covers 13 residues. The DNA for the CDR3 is TGTGCCAGCAGTCGCGATCAGAACACTGAAGCTTTCTTT. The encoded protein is CASSRDQNTEAFF.

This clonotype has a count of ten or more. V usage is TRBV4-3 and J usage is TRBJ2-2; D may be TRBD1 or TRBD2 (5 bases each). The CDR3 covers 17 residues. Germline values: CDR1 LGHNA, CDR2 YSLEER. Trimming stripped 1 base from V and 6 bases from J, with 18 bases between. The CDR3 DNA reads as TGCGCCAGCAGCCAAGCCTTGGGACCCCGAGTCCCCGGGGAGCTGTTTTTT. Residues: CASSQALGPRVPGELFF.

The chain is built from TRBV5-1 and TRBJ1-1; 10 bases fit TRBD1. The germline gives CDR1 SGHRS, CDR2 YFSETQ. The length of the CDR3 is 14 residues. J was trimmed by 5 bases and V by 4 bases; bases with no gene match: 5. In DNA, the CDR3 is TGCGCCAGCAGCCAGAGGACAGGGGGAACTGAAGCTTTCTTT. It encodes CASSQRTGGTEAFF.

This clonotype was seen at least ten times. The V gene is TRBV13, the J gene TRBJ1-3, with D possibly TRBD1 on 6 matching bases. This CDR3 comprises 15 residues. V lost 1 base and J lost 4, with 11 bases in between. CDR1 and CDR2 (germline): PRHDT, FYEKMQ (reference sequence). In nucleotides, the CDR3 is TGTGCCAGCAGCTTAGAGGGGGGGAGCGGAAACACCATATATTTT. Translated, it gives CASSLEGGSGNTIYF. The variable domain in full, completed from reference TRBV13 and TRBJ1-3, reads AAGVIQSPRHLIKEKRETATLKCYPIPRHDTVYWYQQGPGQDPQFLISFYEKMQSDKGSIPDRFSAQQFSDYHSELNMSSLELGDSALYFCASSLEGGSGNTIYFGEGSWLTVV.

CDR3 in DNA: TGTGCCACCCAGAGGGGGGAGACGATTCAAGAGACCCAGTACTTC. Protein: CATQRGETIQETQYF. The rearrangement links TRBV15 to TRBJ2-5; D may correspond to TRBD1 or TRBD2 (6 bases each). The CDR3 length is 15 residues. From germline, CDR1 is LNHNV and CDR2 YYDKDF (reference sequence). Trimming took off 8 bases at V and 2 bases at J, with 18 bases between the two ends.

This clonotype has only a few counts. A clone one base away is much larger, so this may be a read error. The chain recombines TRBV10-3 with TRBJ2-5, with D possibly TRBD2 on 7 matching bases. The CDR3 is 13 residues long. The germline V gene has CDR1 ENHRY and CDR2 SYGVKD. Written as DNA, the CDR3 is TGTGCCATCACCGGGGGGCGGGAAGAGACCAAGTACTTC. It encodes CAITGGREETKYF.

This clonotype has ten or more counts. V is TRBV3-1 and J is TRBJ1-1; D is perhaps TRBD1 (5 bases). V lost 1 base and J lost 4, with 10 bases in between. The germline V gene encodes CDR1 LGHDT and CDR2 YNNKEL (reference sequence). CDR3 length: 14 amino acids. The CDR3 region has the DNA TGTGCCAGCAGCCAAGTTCCCGGGGGCACTGAAGCTTTCTTT. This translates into CASSQVPGGTEAFF.

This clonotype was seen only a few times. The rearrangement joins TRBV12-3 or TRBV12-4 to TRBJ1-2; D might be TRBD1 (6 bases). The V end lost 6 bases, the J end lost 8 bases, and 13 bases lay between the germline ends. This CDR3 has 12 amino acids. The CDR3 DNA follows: TGTGCCAGCAGAAGCAACAGGGACGGCTACACCTTC. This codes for CASRSNRDGYTF.

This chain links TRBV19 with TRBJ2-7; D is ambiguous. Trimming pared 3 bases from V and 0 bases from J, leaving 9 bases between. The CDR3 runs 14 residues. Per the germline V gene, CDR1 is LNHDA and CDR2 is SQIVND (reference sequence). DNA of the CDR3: TGTGCCAGTAGTATTCTCGTGAGCTCCTACGAGCAGTACTTC. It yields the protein CASSILVSSYEQYF.

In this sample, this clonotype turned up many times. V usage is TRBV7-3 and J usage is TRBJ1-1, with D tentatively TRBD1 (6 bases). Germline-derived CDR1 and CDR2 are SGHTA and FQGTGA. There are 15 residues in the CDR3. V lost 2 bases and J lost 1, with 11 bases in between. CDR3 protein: CASSLWGRGNTEAFF. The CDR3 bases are TGTGCCAGCAGCTTATGGGGGCGAGGGAACACTGAAGCTTTCTTT.

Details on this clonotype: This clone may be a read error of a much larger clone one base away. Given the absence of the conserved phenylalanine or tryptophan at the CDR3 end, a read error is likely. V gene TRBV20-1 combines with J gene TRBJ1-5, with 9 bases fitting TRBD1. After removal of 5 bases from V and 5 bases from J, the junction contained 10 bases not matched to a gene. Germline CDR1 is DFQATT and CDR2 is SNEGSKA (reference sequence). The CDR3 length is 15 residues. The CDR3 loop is CSADNPGQGHQPQHL. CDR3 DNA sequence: TGCAGTGCTGATAATCCGGGACAGGGCCATCAGCCCCAGCATTTG.

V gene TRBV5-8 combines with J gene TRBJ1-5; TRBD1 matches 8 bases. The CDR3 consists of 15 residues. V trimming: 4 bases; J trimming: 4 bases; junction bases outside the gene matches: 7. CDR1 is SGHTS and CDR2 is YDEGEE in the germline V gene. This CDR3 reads CASSAYRGTNQPQHF. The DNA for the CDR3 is TGTGCCAGCAGCGCTTACAGGGGGACAAATCAGCCCCAGCATTTT.

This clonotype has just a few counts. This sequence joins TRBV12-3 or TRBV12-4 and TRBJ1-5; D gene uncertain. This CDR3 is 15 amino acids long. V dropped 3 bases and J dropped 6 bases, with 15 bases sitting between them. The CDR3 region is CASSLTSSQSQPQHF. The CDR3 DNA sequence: TGTGCCAGCAGTTTGACCTCCTCCCAAAGTCAGCCCCAGCATTTT.

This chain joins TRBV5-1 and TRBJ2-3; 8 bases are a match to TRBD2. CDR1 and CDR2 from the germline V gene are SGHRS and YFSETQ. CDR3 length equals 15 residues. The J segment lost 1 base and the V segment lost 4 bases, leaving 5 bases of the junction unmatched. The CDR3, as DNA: TGCGCCAGCAGCATCGGGAGGGACCGCACAGATACGCAGTATTTT. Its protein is CASSIGRDRTDTQYF.

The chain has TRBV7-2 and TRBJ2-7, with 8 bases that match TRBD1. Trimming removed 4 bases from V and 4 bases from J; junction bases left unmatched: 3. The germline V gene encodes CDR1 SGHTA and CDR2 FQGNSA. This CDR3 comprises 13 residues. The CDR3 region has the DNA TGTGCCAGCAGCTGGACAGGGTTGTACGAGCAGTACTTC. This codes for CASSWTGLYEQYF.

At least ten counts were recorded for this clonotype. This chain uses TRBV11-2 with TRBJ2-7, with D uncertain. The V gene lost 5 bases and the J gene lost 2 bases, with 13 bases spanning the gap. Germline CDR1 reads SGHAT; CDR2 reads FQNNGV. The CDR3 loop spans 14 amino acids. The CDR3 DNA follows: TGTGCCAGCAGCCCTACGACGGCTCCCTACGAGCAGTACTTC. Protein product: CASSPTTAPYEQYF.

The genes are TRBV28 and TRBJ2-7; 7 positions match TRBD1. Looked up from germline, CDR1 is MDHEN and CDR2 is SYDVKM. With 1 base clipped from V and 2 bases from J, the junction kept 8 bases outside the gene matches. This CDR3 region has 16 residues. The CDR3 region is CASSLYETGFPYEQYF. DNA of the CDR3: TGTGCCAGCAGTTTATACGAGACAGGGTTCCCCTACGAGCAGTACTTC.

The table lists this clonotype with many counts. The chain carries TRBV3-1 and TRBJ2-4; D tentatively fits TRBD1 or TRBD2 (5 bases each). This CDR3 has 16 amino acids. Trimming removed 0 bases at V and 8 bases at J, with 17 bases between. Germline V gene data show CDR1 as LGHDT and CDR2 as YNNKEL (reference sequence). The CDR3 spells CASSQDIGTGSDIQYF. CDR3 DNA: TGTGCCAGCAGCCAAGATATCGGGACGGGGTCGGACATTCAGTACTTC.

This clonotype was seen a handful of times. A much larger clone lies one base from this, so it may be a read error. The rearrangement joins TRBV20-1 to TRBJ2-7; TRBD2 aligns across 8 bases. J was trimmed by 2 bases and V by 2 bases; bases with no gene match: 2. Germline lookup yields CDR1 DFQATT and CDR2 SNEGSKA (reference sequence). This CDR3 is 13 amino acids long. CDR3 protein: CSARLRGAYEQYF. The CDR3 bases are TGCAGTGCTAGATTGCGGGGGGCCTACGAGCAGTACTTC.